The entry below gives a single TCR beta chain sequence along with its context. Many counts were recorded for this clonotype. Its antigen remains undetermined. Base qualities are missing; no much larger clone stands one base away. This entry comes from a study of neurological immune-mediated disorders (dated by TCRdb to the late 2010s). With respect to the entire study: Peripheral blood TCR-beta repertoires from HTLV-I-associated myelopathy (HAM/TSP) patients, multiple sclerosis patients and healthy controls were compared by UMI-based sequencing. Longitudinal samples, technical triplicates and paired sorted CD4+ and CD8+ T-cell subsets, alongside PBMC samples, were included among the roughly 100 TCR-beta libraries. The cohort comprised roughly 65 subjects: about 14 HAM/TSP patients, some 35 multiple sclerosis patients and about 20 healthy controls.

Blood bank volunteers in Maryland, USA served as the healthy controls. For unsorted PBMC libraries, 2 million PBMCs were used after storage in RNAlater at -80 degrees C until RNA extraction. Peripheral blood underwent Ficoll-Hypaque density gradient centrifugation to isolate PBMCs, which were then cryopreserved in liquid nitrogen. General conclusions and limits of the study: TCR clonal expansion was highest in HAM/TSP patients and lowest in MS patients, with MS patients falling below even healthy controls. Across subjects, expanded clones never shared an identical CDR3 amino acid sequence, which suggests that the TCR-beta repertoires in every group were private.

Germline trimming amounts to 5 bases on V and 4 bases on J, with 4 as the count of junction bases outside the gene matches. There are 14 amino acids in the CDR3, from cysteine to phenylalanine inclusive. Only the CDR3 portion is preserved as DNA: 42 bases, with reading frame beginning at the first base. The germline V gene sets CDR1 to SGHRS and CDR2 to YFSETQ. To synthesize cDNA, template-switch 5'RACE was performed with a primer carrying a 10-nucleotide random unique molecular identifier so that each TCR transcript was tagged. Over 180 million TCR-beta sequences, covering 15-18 subjects, were produced in each sequencing run. The RNeasy kit was used for extraction of total RNA. TCR-beta VDJ regions were amplified with primers for the TCR constant region and the 5'RACE anchor, using the KAPA Real-time Library Amplification kit. Sample indexes and Illumina adaptors were added in a first PCR, and a second PCR then increased library yield. The roughly 650 bp TCR product was size-selected on a 2% E-gel SizeSelection system after Ampure bead purification. Library quality was checked on a Bioanalyzer, concentration was measured with Qubit, and libraries were quantified with the Kapa Library Quantification kit before pooling. Libraries were sequenced paired-end 2 x 150 bp on an Illumina HiSeq 2500. To increase sequence diversity, 25-30% phiX was spiked into each library pool. The study's processing was this. The quality-filtered reads were processed with the UMI-based MiGEC pipeline, whose error correction step removed more than 75% of the raw TCR sequences. IMGT germline references were used for aligning VDJ genes, and each clonotype was defined as a unique CDR3 amino acid sequence together with its V-J genes. VDJtools evaluated clonal expansion, Shannon diversity and CDR3 relatedness (CalcPairwiseDistances, ClusterSamples); CLCbio workbench built phylogenetic trees. Clones with at least 8 unique UMIs were defined as expanded, with this threshold being based on coefficient-of-variation modelling across technical triplicates. Clones were called with MiXCR by TCRdb after fastp trimmed the public reads at Q25, and only in-frame beta chains were retained. When rows share a CDR3 protein, they turn into one entry using the most common DNA and genes. Here the V and J calls rest on TCRdb's processing, not on the authors' analysis. The sample records some 79,000 distinct CDR3 sequences, 13% to 15% of which are singletons. Clones ranked in the top ten supply 6.5% to 8% of the sample.

The chain is encoded by TRBV5-1 joined to TRBJ2-3, with 10 junctional bases fitting TRBD1. The TCR sequence derives from a woman between 45 and 65 years old in good health. Sequencing was done on a sample of PBMCs. The CDR3 here reads CASRGQGIADTQYF. The bases are TGCGCCAGCAGGGGACAGGGGATCGCAGATACGCAGTATTTT.